This T cell receptor beta chain was recorded in a study of cytomegalovirus exposure and HLA in healthy donors. About the research overall: Among about 380 genotyped donors, around 80% fell in the Caucasian-associated ancestry cluster.

CDR3 length: 15 residues. V lost 5 bases and J lost 4; bases outside the gene matches: 10. Germline V gene data show CDR1 as SEHNR and CDR2 as FQNEAQ (reference sequence). The study ran its PCR with 60 Vbeta and 13 Jbeta primers. Using immunoSEQ multiplex PCR, the repertoire was profiled, and TCRdb retains in-frame clones only, with some absent. Of about 190,000 clones detected, approximately 81% appear once; the ten largest clones hold about 3.8%. Concerning this clone: Its specificity is unknown.

Findings and limits, study-wide: Evidence from a later analysis indicated that most CMV-associated TCR beta chains looked HLA-restricted. The authors reported that TCR beta sequences could predict HLA-A and HLA-B alleles. These predictions were accurate for most subjects in the first cohort.

The J gene is TRBJ2-5, the V gene TRBV7-9, with 7 bases aligning to TRBD2. Sequencing was carried out using PBMCs. The TCR sequence derives from a man aged 45 to 65 in good health and CMV-seronegative. CDR3 DNA sequence: TGTGCCAGCAGCCCCCGAGACGGCGGGAGAGAGACCCAGTACTTC. Translating gives CASSPRDGGRETQYF.